The 12 T cell receptor beta chains in this list originate from one sample, sequenced in a study of blood T cell repertoires in COVID-19. Some clones are missing from TCRdb's copy, which holds only in-frame ones; the method was immunoSEQ multiplex PCR. The table shows some 250,000 clones, with approximately 90% occurring only once. The sample was peripheral blood. These receptors originate from a man aged 55-75 years who had recovered from COVID-19.

The chain has TRBV10-1 and TRBJ2-1; 8 nucleotides line up with TRBD2. Germline-derived CDR1 and CDR2 are WNHNN and SYGVQD (reference sequence). The CDR3 sequence is 14 residues long. Trimming took 4 bases from V and 3 from J; bases not matched to a gene: 2. CDR3 sequence (DNA): TGCGCCAGCAGTGTTAGCGGGGTCTACAATGAGCAGTTCTTC. Translation: CASSVSGVYNEQFF.

V and J are TRBV19 and TRBJ2-1; D remains unclear. V shed 3 bases and J shed 6 bases, with 12 bases lying between them. Germline V gene sequence: CDR1 LNHDA, CDR2 SQIVND (reference sequence). CDR3 size: 14 residues. The CDR3: CASSIARLSNEQFF. CDR3 in DNA: TGTGCCAGTAGTATCGCTCGACTCTCCAATGAGCAGTTCTTC.

The gene calls are TRBV29-1 and TRBJ2-6, with D perhaps TRBD2 (6 bases). The germline V gene encodes CDR1 SQVTM and CDR2 ANQGSEA. This CDR3 has 20 amino acids. Trimming removed 5 bases at V and 0 bases at J, with 26 bases between. The CDR3: CSVYVRGLPGPNSGANVLTF. The CDR3 bases are TGCAGCGTTTATGTACGGGGACTGCCCGGTCCAAACTCTGGGGCCAACGTCCTGACTTTC.

In this sample, this clone turned up a few times. The chain carries TRBV5-1 and TRBJ2-3, with 14 bases that match TRBD2. V lost 4 bases and J lost 4; bases outside the gene matches: 11. This CDR3 spans 18 amino acids. The germline V gene encodes CDR1 SGHRS and CDR2 YFSETQ. This CDR3 is CASSNPGLAGVKADTQYF. DNA of the CDR3: TGCGCCAGCAGCAATCCGGGACTAGCGGGGGTGAAGGCAGATACGCAGTATTTT.

This sequence joins TRBV2 and TRBJ1-2; 10 nucleotides match TRBD1. V lost 4 bases, J lost 4 bases, and 6 bases stayed unmatched. Per the germline V gene, CDR1 is SNHLY and CDR2 is FYNNEI. CDR3 size: 15 residues. The CDR3 DNA reads TGTGCCAGCAGTGCTCCCGGGACAGGGGCCTATGGCTACACCTTC. Translation gives CASSAPGTGAYGYTF.

The chain is built from TRBV7-6 and TRBJ2-3; 11 positions agree with TRBD1. J lost 8 bases, V lost 4 bases, and 5 bases had no gene match. The CDR3 has 14 residues. Per germline, CDR1 SGHVS and CDR2 FNYEAQ. The CDR3 sequence: CASSSGTGGGTQYF. CDR3 nucleotide sequence: TGTGCCAGCAGCTCCGGGACAGGGGGAGGTACGCAGTATTTT. Full variable domain (outside the CDR3, taken from reference TRBV7-6 and TRBJ2-3): GAGVSQSPRYKVTKRGQDVALRCDPISGHVSLYWYRQALGQGPEFLTYFNYEAQQDKSGLPNDRFSAERPEGSISTLTIQRTEQRDSAMYRCASSSGTGGGTQYFGPGTRLTVL.

The chain couples TRBV11-2 to TRBJ2-7; D call uncertain. In germline, CDR1 is SGHAT, CDR2 FQNNGV. The V end was cut by 5 bases, the J end by 2 bases, with 10 bases between. This CDR3 has 13 residues. CDR3 amino acids: CASSTRQAYEQYF. The CDR3 DNA follows: TGTGCCAGCAGCACTCGGCAGGCCTACGAGCAGTACTTC.

The genes are TRBV28 and TRBJ2-7, with D possibly matching TRBD2 (6 bases). Germline CDR1 reads MDHEN; CDR2 reads SYDVKM. The V end was cut by 0 bases, the J end by 2 bases, with 11 bases between. The CDR3 length is 15 residues. The CDR3 DNA reads TGTGCCAGCAGTTTATGGGGGACTGGAACCTACGAGCAGTACTTC. The encoded protein is CASSLWGTGTYEQYF.

The CDR3 loop is CASIRTGLVNTGELFF. The CDR3 region has the DNA TGTGCCAGCATCCGCACGGGACTAGTGAATACCGGGGAGCTGTTTTTT. This chain uses TRBV5-6 with TRBJ2-2; 8 nucleotides agree with TRBD2. Germline CDR1 and CDR2: SGHDT and YYEEEE. This CDR3 spans 16 amino acids. Trimming took 6 bases from V and 5 from J; bases not matched to a gene: 12.

The chain has TRBV27 and TRBJ2-3, with 11 bases matching TRBD2. The germline V gene encodes CDR1 MNHEY and CDR2 SMNVEV (reference sequence). The CDR3 loop spans 18 amino acids. Unmatched junction bases numbered 11, after V lost 4 bases and J lost 2 bases. The CDR3 coding sequence is TGTGCCAGCAGTTATTCTATTAGCGGGGGGGATTTCACAGATACGCAGTATTTT. Protein product: CASSYSISGGDFTDTQYF.

V is TRBV7-9 and J is TRBJ2-3; 8 nucleotides line up with TRBD2. This CDR3 is 18 amino acids long. The germline CDR1 and CDR2 sequences are SEHNR and FQNEAQ (reference sequence). The junction had 16 bases not matched to a gene; V was cut back by 5 bases and J by 3 bases. The CDR3 sequence: CASSPTGGGGHGTDTQYF. CDR3 DNA: TGTGCCAGCAGCCCTACGGGAGGCGGGGGGCACGGGACAGATACGCAGTATTTT.

The CDR3 protein is CASSYDRGLSPLHF. In nucleotides, the CDR3 is TGTGCCAGCAGTTACGACAGGGGGCTTTCACCCCTCCACTTT. J is TRBJ1-6 and V is TRBV27; 10 nucleotides agree with TRBD1. The V gene end was trimmed by 4 bases and the J gene end by 9 bases; junction bases not matched to a gene: 3. CDR1 and CDR2 from the germline V gene are MNHEY and SMNVEV (reference sequence). This CDR3 is built from 14 residues.